Sequencing of this TCR beta chain was carried out in a study of PD-1 blockade in classical Hodgkin lymphoma. In the study overall: Patients were administered nivolumab (3 mg/kg intravenously) every 2 weeks. Study-wide points: Compared with baseline, CD4+ but not CD8+ TCR diversity had risen significantly by C4D1. The diversity seen at baseline in complete responders resembled that of newly diagnosed patients.

As concerns this clone: Its antigen remains unidentified.

CDR1 is MGHRA, CDR2 YSYEKL, per germline. Unmatched junction bases numbered 8, after V lost 4 bases and J lost 8 bases. This CDR3 comprises 15 residues. Here immunoSEQ multiplex PCR was the method, and the copy in TCRdb shows in-frame clones only, minus some. Of approximately 12,000 clones listed, about 93% were seen once; the top ten hold 20%. Every patient experienced relapse after autologous stem cell transplantation, and brentuximab vedotin exposure varied. The sequence was collected from a human donor with classical Hodgkin lymphoma. This sequence joins TRBV4-1 and TRBJ1-4, with 9 nucleotides matching TRBD1. Here the sequenced sample was peripheral blood mononuclear cells (PBMCs), taken at baseline. In DNA form, the CDR3 reads TGCGCCAGCAGCCTCCAACAGGGGGCAGGGGAAAAACTGTTTTTT. This sequence encodes CASSLQQGAGEKLFF.